The rows below give T cell receptor beta chains drawn from one sample of a study of blood T cell repertoires in COVID-19. The assay was immunoSEQ multiplex PCR, and TCRdb's table has in-frame clones only and misses some. The sample includes 350,000 to 450,000 clones, approximately 90% of them seen just once. The sequencing input was PBMCs or T cells enriched from blood (not recorded which). All receptors derive from a woman in her forties who had been exposed to COVID-19. Each CDR3 is given with its conserved first and last residue. The order of the fields is V gene, clone size, J gene, D gene, CDR3 length, CDR3 protein, CDR3 DNA. D genes are given only for firm matches. Clone size is stated in some rows and not others, as once, few, many or a class when expanded.

V gene: TRBV9
clone size: -
J gene: TRBJ2-2
D gene: -
CDR3 length: 14
CDR3 protein: CASSPPGFAGELFF
CDR3 DNA: TGTGCCAGCAGCCCGCCCGGGTTTGCGGGGGAGCTGTTTTTT

V gene: TRBV15
clone size: -
J gene: TRBJ1-5
D gene: -
CDR3 length: 15
CDR3 protein: CATSRDPVSNQPQHF
CDR3 DNA: TGTGCCACCAGCAGAGATCCAGTGAGCAATCAGCCCCAGCATTTT

V gene: TRBV15
clone size: -
J gene: TRBJ2-7
D gene: -
CDR3 length: 15
CDR3 protein: CATSRRLTDAYEQYF
CDR3 DNA: TGTGCCACCAGCAGGAGATTGACAGACGCCTACGAGCAGTACTTC

V gene: TRBV11-3
clone size: -
J gene: TRBJ2-1
D gene: TRBD2
CDR3 length: 16
CDR3 protein: CASSLEGGSDYNEQFF
CDR3 DNA: TGTGCCAGCAGCTTAGAGGGGGGGAGCGACTACAATGAGCAGTTCTTC

V gene: TRBV2
clone size: -
J gene: TRBJ1-4
D gene: -
CDR3 length: 14
CDR3 protein: CASSEGQAGEKLFF
CDR3 DNA: TGTGCCAGCAGTGAAGGTCAGGCTGGAGAAAAACTGTTTTTT

V gene: TRBV6-5
clone size: few
J gene: TRBJ2-7
D gene: -
CDR3 length: 15
CDR3 protein: CASSYAPQGQYEQYF
CDR3 DNA: TGTGCCAGCAGTTACGCGCCACAGGGCCAATACGAGCAGTACTTC

V gene: TRBV11-3
clone size: once
J gene: TRBJ2-2
D gene: -
CDR3 length: 15
CDR3 protein: CASSRDGGNTGELFF
CDR3 DNA: TGTGCCAGCAGCCGCGACGGGGGGAACACCGGGGAGCTGTTTTTT

V gene: TRBV9
clone size: -
J gene: TRBJ2-4
D gene: TRBD1
CDR3 length: 14
CDR3 protein: CASSERQGSNIQYF
CDR3 DNA: TGTGCCAGCAGCGAACGACAGGGGTCGAACATTCAGTACTTC

V gene: TRBV5-1
clone size: -
J gene: TRBJ1-1
D gene: -
CDR3 length: 12
CDR3 protein: CASSLGDTEAFF
CDR3 DNA: TGCGCCAGCAGCTTGGGCGACACTGAAGCTTTCTTT

V gene: TRBV19
clone size: -
J gene: TRBJ1-1
D gene: TRBD1
CDR3 length: 17
CDR3 protein: CASSIDRRTGGVTEAFF
CDR3 DNA: TGTGCCAGTAGTATAGATCGCCGGACAGGGGGTGTGACTGAAGCTTTCTTT

V gene: TRBV10-1
clone size: -
J gene: TRBJ1-2
D gene: -
CDR3 length: 14
CDR3 protein: CASSPGRVNYGYTF
CDR3 DNA: TGCGCCAGCAGTCCGGGCAGGGTAAACTATGGCTACACCTTC

V gene: TRBV30
clone size: -
J gene: TRBJ1-4
D gene: -
CDR3 length: 14
CDR3 protein: CAWSGDSINEKLFF
CDR3 DNA: TGTGCCTGGAGTGGCGACAGCATAAATGAAAAACTGTTTTTT

V gene: TRBV18
clone size: -
J gene: TRBJ2-7
D gene: -
CDR3 length: 16
CDR3 protein: CASSPKVRQTIYEQYF
CDR3 DNA: TGTGCCAGCTCACCTAAGGTCAGGCAGACTATCTACGAGCAGTACTTC

V gene: TRBV5-1
clone size: -
J gene: TRBJ2-1
D gene: TRBD1
CDR3 length: 15
CDR3 protein: CASSATQGAFNEQFF
CDR3 DNA: TGCGCCAGCAGCGCTACCCAGGGGGCTTTCAATGAGCAGTTCTTC

V gene: TRBV19
clone size: once
J gene: TRBJ2-7
D gene: -
CDR3 length: 13
CDR3 protein: CASSIDRGYEQYF
CDR3 DNA: TGTGCCAGTAGTATAGATCGGGGCTACGAGCAGTACTTC

V gene: TRBV19
clone size: -
J gene: TRBJ1-2
D gene: TRBD1
CDR3 length: 15
CDR3 protein: CASSIRDSYIYGYTF
CDR3 DNA: TGTGCCAGTAGTATAAGGGACAGCTACATCTATGGCTACACCTTC

V gene: TRBV5-1
clone size: -
J gene: TRBJ1-2
D gene: -
CDR3 length: 13
CDR3 protein: CASSLGTDGGYTF
CDR3 DNA: TGCGCCAGCAGCTTGGGGACAGACGGGGGCTACACCTTC

V gene: TRBV14
clone size: -
J gene: TRBJ1-2
D gene: TRBD1
CDR3 length: 17
CDR3 protein: CASSQDWGTGGNYGYTF
CDR3 DNA: TGTGCCAGCAGCCAAGATTGGGGGACAGGGGGTAACTATGGCTACACCTTC

V gene: TRBV3-1/TRBV3-2
clone size: -
J gene: TRBJ2-5
D gene: -
CDR3 length: 14
CDR3 protein: CASSQDQGAETQYF
CDR3 DNA: TGTGCCAGCAGCCAAGATCAAGGGGCAGAGACCCAGTACTTC

V gene: TRBV5-8
clone size: -
J gene: TRBJ2-2
D gene: TRBD2
CDR3 length: 18
CDR3 protein: CASSFGGTSGRPGGELFF
CDR3 DNA: TGTGCCAGCAGCTTCGGAGGAACTAGCGGACGTCCGGGCGGGGAGCTGTTTTTT

V gene: TRBV2
clone size: -
J gene: TRBJ1-2
D gene: TRBD1
CDR3 length: 17
CDR3 protein: CASILAGGTGLGYGYTF
CDR3 DNA: TGTGCCAGCATCCTCGCAGGGGGGACAGGGCTGGGCTATGGCTACACCTTC

V gene: TRBV3-1/TRBV3-2
clone size: -
J gene: TRBJ1-2
D gene: -
CDR3 length: 15
CDR3 protein: CASSQEAGGNYGYTF
CDR3 DNA: TGTGCCAGCAGCCAGGAGGCAGGTGGGAACTATGGCTACACCTTC

V gene: TRBV19
clone size: -
J gene: TRBJ1-5
D gene: -
CDR3 length: 15
CDR3 protein: CASSVDSSSNQPQHF
CDR3 DNA: TGTGCCAGTAGTGTCGACAGCTCCAGCAATCAGCCCCAGCATTTT

V gene: TRBV27
clone size: -
J gene: TRBJ1-6
D gene: TRBD1
CDR3 length: 12
CDR3 protein: CASRDRGTPLHF
CDR3 DNA: TGTGCCAGCAGGGACAGGGGAACACCCCTCCACTTT

V gene: TRBV2
clone size: -
J gene: TRBJ2-1
D gene: TRBD2
CDR3 length: 13
CDR3 protein: CASSNNGRNEQFF
CDR3 DNA: TGTGCCAGCAGCAATAACGGGAGGAATGAGCAGTTCTTC

V gene: TRBV7-9
clone size: -
J gene: TRBJ2-1
D gene: TRBD2
CDR3 length: 14
CDR3 protein: CASSLGLAGEDQFF
CDR3 DNA: TGTGCCAGCAGCTTAGGACTAGCGGGAGAGGATCAGTTCTTC

V gene: TRBV25-1
clone size: -
J gene: TRBJ1-2
D gene: TRBD1
CDR3 length: 13
CDR3 protein: CASSEGQIYGYTF
CDR3 DNA: TGTGCCAGCAGTGAGGGACAGATCTATGGCTACACCTTC